Below are 23 T cell receptor beta chains sequenced from a single sample in a study of spatial heterogeneity in lung cancer. Time point here: sample taken at primary tumor resection. TCRdb passed the 5' RACE reads through MiXCR, listing each CDR3 protein once. The table has around 20,000 distinct CDR3 sequences, approximately 9.6% seen once. Their cognate antigens are unknown. General study findings and limits: For expanded intratumoral alpha and beta TCRs, counts tracked tumor mutation counts.

The source material was lung tumor tissue, sampled at surgery. Source of these receptors: a female donor with early-stage non-small cell lung cancer.

In the case of this clonotype: This beta chain is an off-target read within a library intended for alpha chains, so its frequency means little. V and J are TRBV6-5 and TRBJ1-4; D gene ambiguous. From germline, CDR1 is MNHEY and CDR2 SVGAGI. The CDR3 sequence is 13 residues long. V lost 5 bases and J lost 9, with 13 bases in between. The CDR3 protein is CASSTALVKKLFF. The CDR3 DNA reads as TGTGCCAGCAGTACAGCGCTTGTTAAAAAACTGTTTTTT.

In its sample, this clonotype was seen many times. Because this beta chain is a stray read in a library intended to capture alpha chains, its abundance should not be given much weight. The V and J genes are TRBV18 and TRBJ2-7, with D unclear. Trimming left V 3 bases short and J 5 bases short, with 8 bases between. This CDR3 region has 12 residues. The germline V gene has CDR1 KGHSH and CDR2 LQKENI. The CDR3 DNA reads TGTGCCAGCTCACCCGCTAGGAACGAGCAGTACTTC. This gives the protein CASSPARNEQYF.

This clonotype has a count of ten or more. The library was built for alpha chains, so this beta chain is an off-target read and its size means little. The chain uses TRBV15 and TRBJ1-6; 7 positions match TRBD1. Germline V gene data show CDR1 as LNHNV and CDR2 as YYDKDF (reference sequence). Trimming removed 5 bases from V and 7 bases from J; junction bases left unmatched: 5. The CDR3 has 14 residues. The CDR3 DNA reads TGTGCCACCAGCCTAGACAGGGCAAATTCACCCCTCCACTTT. Amino acids: CATSLDRANSPLHF.

A word on this clonotype: The size of this beta chain means little, since it is a stray read in a library made for alpha chains. The chain carries TRBV7-2 and TRBJ2-5; D unresolved. Germline V gene lookup returns CDR1 SGHTA and CDR2 FQGNSA. Trimming cost V 5 bases and J 9 bases, with 13 bases left between them. The CDR3 extends over 12 amino acids. CDR3 coding DNA: TGTGCCAGCAGCAATCAGGCGGCGTCCCAGTACTTC. Translating gives CASSNQAASQYF.

This clonotype was detected many times. Little can be read into the size of this beta chain, an off-target read in a library designed for alpha chains. The rearrangement links TRBV7-6 to TRBJ2-6; no reliable D call. Germline V lookup: CDR1 SGHVS, CDR2 FNYEAQ. The germline V and J ends were trimmed by 0 bases and 2 bases, with 11 bases remaining between them. CDR3 length equals 17 residues. CDR3 in amino acids: CASSLAKKNPGANVLTF. The CDR3 DNA is TGTGCCAGCAGCTTAGCCAAGAAGAATCCTGGGGCCAACGTCCTGACTTTC.

This clonotype was observed at least ten times. With the library built for alpha chains, this beta chain is off target and its frequency is not meaningful. The CDR3, as DNA: TGTGCCAGCAGCTTATTTCAGGGGTCCGGGGAGCTGTTTTTT. This encodes CASSLFQGSGELFF. V is TRBV7-3 and J is TRBJ2-2, with a tentative D call TRBD1 (6 bases). Trimming removed 2 bases at V and 6 bases at J, with 10 bases between. CDR1 is SGHTA, CDR2 FQGTGA, per germline. The CDR3 has 14 amino acids.

This clonotype occurred a few times. Within a library made for alpha chains, this beta chain is off target, and its count is uninformative. For the CDR3, the DNA is TGCAGTGCTAGAGACCCCGGGATTACAGATACGCAGTATTTT. Amino acids: CSARDPGITDTQYF. J is TRBJ2-3 and V is TRBV20-1; perhaps TRBD2 as D (5 bases). This CDR3 spans 14 amino acids. Germline CDR1 is DFQATT and CDR2 is SNEGSKA (reference sequence). Trimming removed 0 bases at V and 3 bases at J, with 10 bases between.

By share, this clonotype counts as medium-sized. Because the library targeted alpha chains, this beta chain is an off-target read whose size means little. This sequence joins TRBV20-1 and TRBJ2-1, with TRBD2 matching over 10 bases. With 0 bases clipped from V and 10 bases from J, the junction kept 0 bases outside the gene matches. The CDR3 totals 12 residues. Germline CDR1 and CDR2: DFQATT and SNEGSKA (reference sequence). DNA for the CDR3: TGCAGTGCTAGAGAACTAGCGGGGGAGCAGTTCTTC. It codes for CSARELAGEQFF.

Comment on this clonotype: Because the library targeted alpha chains, this beta chain is an off-target read whose size means little. V gene TRBV3-1 combines with J gene TRBJ1-1; 7 bases match TRBD1. Germline values: CDR1 LGHDT, CDR2 YNNKEL (reference sequence). V lost 0 bases, J lost 13 bases, and 14 bases stayed unmatched. The CDR3 extends over 15 amino acids. In DNA form, the CDR3 reads TGTGCCAGCAGCCAAGACCTCGGAGGGGGCCTACCAGGTTTCTTT. Residues: CASSQDLGGGLPGFF.

This clonotype was recorded at least ten times. Little can be read into the size of this beta chain, an off-target read in a library designed for alpha chains. The chain joins TRBV12-3 or TRBV12-4 to TRBJ1-1; no firm D call. The V end lost 4 bases, the J end lost 10 bases, and 16 bases lay between the germline ends. This CDR3 is 13 amino acids long. This chain's CDR3 is CASSWRRQNGAFF. CDR3 DNA: TGTGCCAGCAGTTGGCGGCGGCAGAACGGAGCTTTCTTT.

This clonotype has just a few counts. This beta chain is a stray sequence in a library constructed for alpha chains; its clone size is not meaningful. The DNA of the CDR3 is TGCGCCAGCAGCTTTGGACAGGGGTTCACTGAAGCTTTCTTT. It yields the protein CASSFGQGFTEAFF. V usage is TRBV5-1 and J usage is TRBJ1-1, with TRBD1 matching over 9 bases. Germline V lookup: CDR1 SGHRS, CDR2 YFSETQ. This CDR3 has 14 residues. With V trimmed by 2 bases and J by 4 bases, 3 bases remained unmatched.

This clonotype was detected many times. This beta chain turned up in a library designed for alpha chains; as an off-target read, its abundance says little. V is TRBV6-4 and J is TRBJ1-6; possible D gene TRBD1, 5 bases. Germline loops: CDR1 MRHNA, CDR2 SNTAGT. There are 13 residues in the CDR3. V was cut by 4 bases and J by 7 bases, with 8 bases left in between. Here the CDR3 reads CASSARENSPLHF. The CDR3 nucleotides read TGTGCCAGCAGTGCCAGGGAGAATTCACCCCTCCACTTT.

In this sample, this clonotype turned up many times. This beta chain slipped into a library made for alpha chains as a stray read, so its size is not meaningful. The chain uses TRBV5-1 and TRBJ1-1; tentatively, D is TRBD1 (5 bases). Trimming pared 2 bases from V and 0 bases from J, leaving 8 bases between. Germline CDR1 and CDR2: SGHRS and YFSETQ. This CDR3 is built from 14 residues. Here the CDR3 DNA reads TGCGCCAGCAGCTTAGGGACGGTGAACACTGAAGCTTTCTTT. Its protein product is CASSLGTVNTEAFF.

This clonotype is judged large. This beta chain appears as a stray read in a library generated for alpha chains; its size is not informative. The CDR3 DNA sequence: TGTGCCAGCAGCGTATATGACGGGGAGCTGTTTTTT. Its protein is CASSVYDGELFF. The chain recombines TRBV9 with TRBJ2-2; D is uncertain. CDR1 SGDLS and CDR2 YYNGEE come from the germline V gene. V shed 1 base and J shed 7 bases, with 5 bases lying between them. This CDR3 comprises 12 residues.

This clonotype has a handful of counts. As an off-target read in a library built for alpha chains, this beta chain has a frequency of little significance. CDR3 DNA sequence: TGTGCCAGCTCAACGGGACAGGGTGAAGCTTTCTTT. Protein product: CASSTGQGEAFF. The chain links TRBV18 to TRBJ1-1, with TRBD1 matching 9 bases. This CDR3 spans 12 amino acids. The trim removed 5 bases at V and 7 bases at J, leaving 2 bases unmatched. The germline V gene encodes CDR1 KGHSH and CDR2 LQKENI.

Concerning this clonotype itself: Being off target in a library aimed at alpha chains, this beta chain has a size of little meaning. The chain uses TRBV12-3 or TRBV12-4 and TRBJ2-6, with 7 bases lining up with TRBD1. CDR3 length: 17 amino acids. After removal of 5 bases from V and 4 bases from J, the junction contained 11 bases not matched to a gene. In DNA, the CDR3 is TGTGCCAGCAGTGTTAACACAGGGGCAGAAGGGGCCAACGTCCTGACTTTC. Translating it yields CASSVNTGAEGANVLTF.

This clonotype occurred many times. This beta chain is off target for a library built for alpha chains, so its abundance means little. The chain carries TRBV4-2 and TRBJ2-3, with TRBD2 matching over 11 bases. Germline loops: CDR1 LGHNA, CDR2 YNFKEQ. There are 17 residues in the CDR3. The V segment lost 0 bases and the J segment 4 bases; nucleotides outside the gene matches: 6. This CDR3 reads CASSQDVSGGAADTQYF. DNA for the CDR3: TGTGCCAGCAGCCAAGACGTTAGCGGGGGGGCCGCAGATACGCAGTATTTT.

This clonotype has at least ten counts. Since it is a stray read in a library aimed at alpha chains, this beta chain has a size that is not meaningful. The chain uses TRBV6-2 or TRBV6-3 and TRBJ1-4; the match to TRBD1 covers 7 bases. CDR3 length: 15 amino acids. The germline CDR1 and CDR2 sequences are MNHEY and SVGEGT. V lost 6 bases to trimming and J lost 10 bases; unmatched junction nucleotides: 14. CDR3: CASRARQGGSGKLFF. CDR3 coding DNA: TGTGCCAGCAGAGCCAGACAGGGAGGATCAGGAAAACTGTTTTTT.

This clonotype appeared many times. Found in a library prepared for alpha chains, this beta chain is an off-target read, and its abundance has little meaning. The J gene is TRBJ1-2, the V gene TRBV6-5; 7 nucleotides agree with TRBD1. With 6 bases clipped from V and 6 bases from J, the junction kept 7 bases outside the gene matches. Germline loops: CDR1 MNHEY, CDR2 SVGAGI. This CDR3 is built from 13 residues. The CDR3 spells CASSRQGPDGYTF. The CDR3, as DNA: TGTGCCAGCAGCCGACAGGGCCCGGATGGCTACACCTTC.

In this sample, this clonotype turned up many times. A library made for alpha chains picked up this beta chain off target, so its size means little. The V gene is TRBV6-6, the J gene TRBJ1-2; 9 positions match TRBD1. The J segment lost 1 base and the V segment lost 4 bases, leaving 13 bases of the junction unmatched. From germline, CDR1 is MNHNY and CDR2 SVGAGI (reference sequence). The CDR3 has 18 amino acids. CDR3 sequence: CASSSGPGQGLFNYGYTF. The DNA for the CDR3 is TGTGCCAGCAGTTCAGGTCCGGGACAGGGTCTTTTTAACTATGGCTACACCTTC.

With respect to this clonotype: Since the library was made to target alpha chains, this beta chain is a stray read and its abundance is not meaningful. The V and J genes are TRBV20-1 and TRBJ2-7; tentative D call: TRBD1 (6 bases). The CDR3 has 15 amino acids. The ends were cut back, 6 bases at V and 2 bases at J, with 20 bases in the middle. Germline V lookup: CDR1 DFQATT, CDR2 SNEGSKA (reference sequence). The chain's CDR3 is CSATNRVWGPYEQYF. The CDR3, as DNA: TGCAGTGCAACGAACAGGGTGTGGGGTCCCTACGAGCAGTACTTC.

This clonotype was seen at least ten times. The library was built for alpha chains, so this beta chain is an off-target read and its size means little. This chain uses TRBV19 with TRBJ1-2, with 7 bases aligning to TRBD1. V lost 3 bases, J lost 2 bases, and 0 bases stayed unmatched. The germline V gene encodes CDR1 LNHDA and CDR2 SQIVND (reference sequence). The CDR3 extends over 13 amino acids. The DNA of the CDR3 is TGTGCCAGTAGTATGGGACAGAACTATGGCTACACCTTC. It codes for CASSMGQNYGYTF.

This clonotype was recorded a few times. This beta chain is off target for a library built for alpha chains, so its abundance means little. The chain is built from TRBV28 and TRBJ2-2, with 8 bases identical to TRBD1. The CDR3 contains 15 residues. The junction had 6 bases not matched to a gene; V was cut back by 3 bases and J by 6 bases. Germline loops: CDR1 MDHEN, CDR2 SYDVKM. The CDR3 protein is CASSFPGQEPGELFF. The CDR3 DNA is TGTGCCAGCAGTTTCCCGGGACAGGAGCCCGGGGAGCTGTTTTTT.